This T cell receptor (beta chain) was captured in a study of cytomegalovirus exposure and HLA in healthy donors. The study ran its PCR with 60 Vbeta and 13 Jbeta primers. In the authors' methods: Later reanalysis found 60 million to 90 million unique TCR beta chains, about 11 million of them shared. The table came from immunoSEQ multiplex PCR; TCRdb's copy has only in-frame clones and leaves some out. The V and J calls and the clone size are those of that table, but D and trimming were determined from the DNA. The table lists 170,000 or so clones, roughly four fifths of them singletons, with over 2% in the top ten. There are 14 residues in the CDR3. The V gene end was trimmed by 3 bases and the J gene end by 4 bases; junction bases not matched to a gene: 3. Germline V lookup: CDR1 MGHDK, CDR2 SYGVNS. Findings and caveats of the study: An analysis done earlier found most TCR beta V segments productive about 87% or about 30% of the time. Whilst most TCR sequences proved rare, a subset of public TCRs occurred across many donors.

This clone was observed a few times. Antigen: not known. The sequenced sample was PBMCs. This receptor was taken from a woman under 40 in good health and CMV-seronegative. This sequence joins TRBV25-1 and TRBJ1-3, with TRBD1 matching over 7 bases. This chain's CDR3 is CASSEVQGGNTIYF. CDR3 nucleotide sequence: TGTGCCAGCAGTGAGGTACAGGGGGGAAACACCATATATTTT. Supplemented by reference TRBV25-1 and TRBJ1-3, the full variable domain reads EADIYQTPRYLVIGTGKKITLECSQTMGHDKMYWYQQDPGMELHLIHYSYGVNSTEKGDLSSESTVSRIRTEHFPLTLESARPSHTSQYLCASSEVQGGNTIYFGEGSWLTVV.